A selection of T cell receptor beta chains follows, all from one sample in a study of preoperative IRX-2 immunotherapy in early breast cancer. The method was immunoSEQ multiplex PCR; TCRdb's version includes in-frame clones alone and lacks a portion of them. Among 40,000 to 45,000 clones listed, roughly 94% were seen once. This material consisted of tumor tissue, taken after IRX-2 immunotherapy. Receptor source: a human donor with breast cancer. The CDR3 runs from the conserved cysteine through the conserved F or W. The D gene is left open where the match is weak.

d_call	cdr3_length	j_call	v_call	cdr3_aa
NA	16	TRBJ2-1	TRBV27	CASSSKDEPRYNEQFF
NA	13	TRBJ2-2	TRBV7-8	CASSPGTHGELFF
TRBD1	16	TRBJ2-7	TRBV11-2	CASSFKGGQGAYEQYF
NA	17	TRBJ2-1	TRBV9	CASSVVSVGSSYNEQFF
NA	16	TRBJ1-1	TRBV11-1	CASSESAGVVGTEAFF
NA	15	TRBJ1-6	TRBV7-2	CASSSRLYRDSPLHF
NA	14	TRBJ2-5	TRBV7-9	CASTYSTSAETQYF
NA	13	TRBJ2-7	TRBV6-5	CASSFGRDYEQYF
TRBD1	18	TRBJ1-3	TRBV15	CATSRGRGPVSFGNTIYF
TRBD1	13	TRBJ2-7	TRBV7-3	CASSVQGADEQYF
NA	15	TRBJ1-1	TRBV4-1	CASSQDGGWSTEAFF
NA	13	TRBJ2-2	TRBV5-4	CASSFRPNGELFF
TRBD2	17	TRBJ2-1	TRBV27	CASSLFALAGVGHEQFF
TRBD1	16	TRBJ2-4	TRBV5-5	CASSRGQGEIGNIQYF
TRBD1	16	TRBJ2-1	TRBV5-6	CASSRVQGGAYNEQFF
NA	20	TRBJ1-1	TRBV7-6	CASSYPQGRRVESMNTEAFF
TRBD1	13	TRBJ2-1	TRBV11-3	CASSLDRGPEQFF
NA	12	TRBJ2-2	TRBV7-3	CASSMAPGELFF
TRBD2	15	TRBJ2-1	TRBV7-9	CASSLTAGGYNEQFF
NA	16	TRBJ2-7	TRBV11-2	CASTSLRGSDADEQYF
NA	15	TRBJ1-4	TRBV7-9	CASSLEQGENEKLFF
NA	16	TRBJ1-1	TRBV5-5	CASSLSLGRARSEAFF
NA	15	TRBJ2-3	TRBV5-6	CASSFKVYRTDTQYF
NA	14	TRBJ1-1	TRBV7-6	CASSLYSGNTEAFF
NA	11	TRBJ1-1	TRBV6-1	CASRRITEAFF
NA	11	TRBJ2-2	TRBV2	CAIARGAGLFF
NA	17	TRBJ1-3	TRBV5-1	CASSPITLGVSGNTIYF
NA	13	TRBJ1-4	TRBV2	CASMGLGNEKLFF
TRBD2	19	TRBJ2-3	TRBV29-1	CSVEGGTGTSGTRTDTQYF
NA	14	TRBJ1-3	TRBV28	CASSLLGARSTIYF
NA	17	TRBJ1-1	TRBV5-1	CASSLGYRVGFHTEAFF
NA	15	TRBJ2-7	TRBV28	CASSPGRGWAYEQYF
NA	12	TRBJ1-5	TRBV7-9	CASSPYDQPQHF
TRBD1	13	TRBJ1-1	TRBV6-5	CASRDRANTEAFF
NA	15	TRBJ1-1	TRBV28	CASSLVGRQYTEAFF
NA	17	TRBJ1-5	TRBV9	CASSPDERAPSNQPQHF
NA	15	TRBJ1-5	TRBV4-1	CASSRSNRDGQPQHF
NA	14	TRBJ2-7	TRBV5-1	CASSSPGRANEQYF
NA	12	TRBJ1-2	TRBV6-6	CASRSGGTGYTF
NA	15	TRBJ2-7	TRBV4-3	CASSRERQESYEQYF
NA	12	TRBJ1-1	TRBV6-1	CASSLPPKGAFF
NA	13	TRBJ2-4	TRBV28	CASSPDVGGRQYF
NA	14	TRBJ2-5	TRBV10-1	CASSERGTEGTQYF
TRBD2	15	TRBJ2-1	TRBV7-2	CASSSGALAVYEQFF
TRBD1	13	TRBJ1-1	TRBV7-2	CASSPDRATEAFF
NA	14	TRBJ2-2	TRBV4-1	CASSLRRETGELFF
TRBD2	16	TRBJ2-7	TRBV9	CASSAGLAVNRYEQYF
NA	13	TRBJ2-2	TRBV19	CASLSENTGELFF
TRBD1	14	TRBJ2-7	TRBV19	CASSPRQGNYEQYF
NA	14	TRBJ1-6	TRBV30	CAWSRGQDNSPLHF
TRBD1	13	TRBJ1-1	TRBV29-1	CSDLGQTNTEAFF
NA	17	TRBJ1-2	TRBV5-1	CASSLIKGQGAGHGYTF
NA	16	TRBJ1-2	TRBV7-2	CASSLVGIPGSYGYTF
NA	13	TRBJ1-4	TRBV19	CASKDSGNEKLFF
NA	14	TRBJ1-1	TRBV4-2	CASSPQLQNTEAFF